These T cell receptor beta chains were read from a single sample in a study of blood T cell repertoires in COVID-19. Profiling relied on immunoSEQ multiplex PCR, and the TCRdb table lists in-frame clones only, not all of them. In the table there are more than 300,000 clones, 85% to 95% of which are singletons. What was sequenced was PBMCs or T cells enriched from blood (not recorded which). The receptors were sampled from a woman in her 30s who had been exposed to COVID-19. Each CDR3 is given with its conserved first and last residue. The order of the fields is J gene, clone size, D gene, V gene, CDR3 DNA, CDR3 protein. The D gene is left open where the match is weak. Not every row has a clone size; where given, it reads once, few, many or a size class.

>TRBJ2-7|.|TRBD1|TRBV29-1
TGCAGCGTGGGGGACAGTCCCTACGAGCAGTACTTC
CSVGDSPYEQYF
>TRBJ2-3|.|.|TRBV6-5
TGTGCCAGCAGTTACTCAGAGACTCCAAGCACAGATACGCAGTATTTT
CASSYSETPSTDTQYF
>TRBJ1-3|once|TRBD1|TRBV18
TGTGCCAGCTCTCGACAGGGGGCAGGAAACACCATATATTTT
CASSRQGAGNTIYF
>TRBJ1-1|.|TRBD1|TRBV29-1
TGCAGCGCCACTGATCCCTGGGACAGGACGAACACTGAAGCTTTCTTT
CSATDPWDRTNTEAFF
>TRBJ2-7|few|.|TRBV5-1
TGCGCCAGCAGCCTCCCCGGCGAGCAGTACTTC
CASSLPGEQYF
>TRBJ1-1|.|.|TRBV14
TGTGCCAGCAGCCAATATCTGAACACTGAAGCTTTCTTT
CASSQYLNTEAFF
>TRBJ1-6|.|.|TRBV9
TGTGCCAGCAGCGCACAGTCGACGAGTAATTCACCCCTCCACTTT
CASSAQSTSNSPLHF
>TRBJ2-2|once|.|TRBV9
TGTGCCAGCAGCGTAGGTAGAGGGCCGAACACCGGGGAGCTGTTTTTT
CASSVGRGPNTGELFF
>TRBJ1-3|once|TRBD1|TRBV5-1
TGCGCCAGCAGCTTAAGGGGGCAGAGCTCTGGAAACACCATATATTTT
CASSLRGQSSGNTIYF
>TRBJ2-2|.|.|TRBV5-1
TGCGCCAGCAGCGGACTTTTGGCCGGGGAGCTGTTTTTT
CASSGLLAGELFF
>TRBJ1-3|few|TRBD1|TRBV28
TGTGCCAGCAAACCCCGGACAGGGTGCTCTGGAAACACCATATATTTT
CASKPRTGCSGNTIYF
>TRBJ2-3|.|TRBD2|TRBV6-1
TGTGCCAGCAGTGAAGTAGGGACTAGCGGTCCCACAGATACGCAGTATTTT
CASSEVGTSGPTDTQYF
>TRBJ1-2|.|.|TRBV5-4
TGTGCCAGCAAAACAGGGTTTAACTATGGCTACACCTTC
CASKTGFNYGYTF
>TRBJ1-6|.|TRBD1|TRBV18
TGTGCCAGCTCACCACTTGGGACAGGGGAATCACCCCTCCACTTT
CASSPLGTGESPLHF
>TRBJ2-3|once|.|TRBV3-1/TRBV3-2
TGTGCCAGCGGCTCCTTTAGCACAGATACGCAGTATTTT
CASGSFSTDTQYF
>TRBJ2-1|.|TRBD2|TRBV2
TGTGCCAGCACCCCCCCCCGAAAGCGGGGGGCCTACAATGAGCAGTTCTTC
CASTPPRKRGAYNEQFF
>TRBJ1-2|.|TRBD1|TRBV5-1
TGCGCCAGCAGCTCCGGGACAGGGGACTATGGCTACACCTTC
CASSSGTGDYGYTF
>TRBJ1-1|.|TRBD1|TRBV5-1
TGCGCCAGCAGCCTGGGGACAGGGGACATGAACACTGAAGCTTTCTTT
CASSLGTGDMNTEAFF
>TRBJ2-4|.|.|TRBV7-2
TGTGCCAGCAGCTTAGGAGACAGCAAAAACATTCAGTACTTC
CASSLGDSKNIQYF
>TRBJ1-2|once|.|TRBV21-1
TGTGCCAGCAGTCCGCTGGCCCGGGACAGGTTCTATGGCTACACCTTC
CASSPLARDRFYGYTF
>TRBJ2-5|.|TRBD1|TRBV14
TGTGCCAGCAGCCAACTAAGGACAGGCCAAGAGACCCAGTACTTC
CASSQLRTGQETQYF
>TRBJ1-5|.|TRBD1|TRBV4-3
TGCGCCAGCAGCCAAGGGACAGGCAAGAATCAGCCCCAGCATTTT
CASSQGTGKNQPQHF
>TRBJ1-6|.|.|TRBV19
TGTGCCAGTAGTATAACAGGGTATGGGTCACCCCTCCACTTT
CASSITGYGSPLHF
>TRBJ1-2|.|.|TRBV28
TGTGCCAGCAGGACTGGGGGCGTCTATGGCTACACCTTC
CASRTGGVYGYTF
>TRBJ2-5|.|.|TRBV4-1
TGCGCCAGCAGCCAAGTTGATATGGGGTTTCCCCGGGGGGAGACCCAGTACTTC
CASSQVDMGFPRGETQYF
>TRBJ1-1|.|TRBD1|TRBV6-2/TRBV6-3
TGTGCCAGCAGTTATGTGACAGGGATGAAGACTGAAGCTTTCTTT
CASSYVTGMKTEAFF
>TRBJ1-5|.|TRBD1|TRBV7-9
TGTGCCAGCAGCCCGGGACAGGTCCTCAATCAGCCCCAGCATTTT
CASSPGQVLNQPQHF
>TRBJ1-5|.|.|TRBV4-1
TGCGCCAGCAGCACCAACTTAAAGACAGCAGGGAATCAGCCCCAGCATTTT
CASSTNLKTAGNQPQHF
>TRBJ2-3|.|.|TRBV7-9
TGTGCCAGCTCCGGAGAAATGGATACGCAGTATTTT
CASSGEMDTQYF
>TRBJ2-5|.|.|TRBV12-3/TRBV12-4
TGTGCCAGCACCCCCGAGGGGACCCAGTACTTC
CASTPEGTQYF
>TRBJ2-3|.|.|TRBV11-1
TGTGCCAGCGGGCGGGTTAGCACAGATACGCAGTATTTT
CASGRVSTDTQYF
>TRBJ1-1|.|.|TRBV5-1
TGCGCCAGCAGAAGTGGCAGAAACACTGAAGCTTTCTTT
CASRSGRNTEAFF
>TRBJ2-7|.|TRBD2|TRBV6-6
TGTGCCAGCAGTTACGGGACTAGGAGCTACGAGCAGTACTTC
CASSYGTRSYEQYF
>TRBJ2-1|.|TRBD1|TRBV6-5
TGTGCCAGCAGTTACACCGGACAGGTAGGATACAATGAGCAGTTCTTC
CASSYTGQVGYNEQFF
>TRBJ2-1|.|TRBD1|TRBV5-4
TGTGCCAGCAGCGGTCAGACAGGGGTGGCCTTCAATGAGCAGTTCTTC
CASSGQTGVAFNEQFF
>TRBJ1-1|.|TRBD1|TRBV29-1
TGCAGCGGAGGACAGGGGTTGAACACTGAAGCTTTCTTT
CSGGQGLNTEAFF
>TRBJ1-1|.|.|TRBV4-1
TGCGCCAGCAGCCAAATTATGGGGGGCACTGAAGCTTTCTTT
CASSQIMGGTEAFF
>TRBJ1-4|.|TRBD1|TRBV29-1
TGCAGCGTTACAGGGGGCTACGGGGAAAAACTGTTTTTT
CSVTGGYGEKLFF
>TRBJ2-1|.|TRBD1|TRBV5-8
TGTGCCAGCAGCTTGGGGGGGACAGAGATCTCCTACAATGAGCAGTTCTTC
CASSLGGTEISYNEQFF
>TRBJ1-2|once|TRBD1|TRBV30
TGTGCCTCTAACCCCCAGGGGGCGGGCGGCTACACCTTC
CASNPQGAGGYTF
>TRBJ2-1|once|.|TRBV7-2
TGTGCCAGCAGCTTAGTCAGGTACAATGAGCAGTTCTTC
CASSLVRYNEQFF
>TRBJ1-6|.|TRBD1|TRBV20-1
TGCAGTGCTAGTCGACAGGGAGAGTCCTATAATTCACCCCTCCACTTT
CSASRQGESYNSPLHF
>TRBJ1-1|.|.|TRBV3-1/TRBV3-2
TGTGCCAGCCGGGACGGGGGAACTGAAGCTTTCTTT
CASRDGGTEAFF
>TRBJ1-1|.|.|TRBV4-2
TGTGCCAGCAGCCAGGCGAGGGGGACCACTGAAGCTTTCTTT
CASSQARGTTEAFF
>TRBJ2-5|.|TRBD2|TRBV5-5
TGTGCCAGCAGCTTGGTTGGCAGGGAGGGAGAGACCCAGTACTTC
CASSLVGREGETQYF
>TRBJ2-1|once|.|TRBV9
TGTGCCAGCAGCGTAGCTTCCAGGGCCTACAATGAGCAGTTCTTC
CASSVASRAYNEQFF
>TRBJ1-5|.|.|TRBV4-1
TGCGCCAGCAGCCAAGCCCGGGGGACCCGGCAGCCCCAGCATTTT
CASSQARGTRQPQHF
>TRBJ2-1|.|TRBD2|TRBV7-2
TGTGCCAGCAGCCTAAGGACTAGCGGACAATATTACAATGAGCAGTTCTTC
CASSLRTSGQYYNEQFF
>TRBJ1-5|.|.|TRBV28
TGTGCCAGCAGAGACCCCACCGGGAGCAATCAGCCCCAGCATTTT
CASRDPTGSNQPQHF
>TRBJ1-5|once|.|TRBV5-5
TGTGCCAGCAGTTACTTTAGGACTTCGGATCAGCCCCAGCATTTT
CASSYFRTSDQPQHF
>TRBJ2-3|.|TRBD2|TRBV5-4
TGTGCCAGCAGGCGCACGGGACTAGCCAGGGATACGCAGTATTTT
CASRRTGLARDTQYF
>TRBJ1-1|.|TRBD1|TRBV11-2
TGTGCCAGCAGCTTAGGGAGTACAGGGGTGAACACTGAAGCTTTCTTT
CASSLGSTGVNTEAFF
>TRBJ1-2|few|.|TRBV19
TGTGCCAGTAGTCCCTCTCACAGGGTCCCCTATGGCTACACCTTC
CASSPSHRVPYGYTF